The rows below give T cell receptor beta chains drawn from one sample of a study of OX40 agonist ivuxolimab in advanced cancers. This table comes from immunoSEQ multiplex PCR, and its TCRdb copy is limited to in-frame clones, with some not included. The repertoire has about 61,000 clones, more than 70% of them found once; the top ten carry under 0.65%. The sample in question was CD4+ or CD8+ T cells sorted from blood, obtained in a trial of the OX40 agonist ivuxolimab. The receptors were gathered from an adult with an advanced solid tumor such as melanoma, head and neck, liver or kidney cancer. The conserved cysteine and the conserved F or W are not part of the CDR3 here. A row's size may be missing; if present it is once, few, many or a size class.

size | J | V | CDR3
once | TRBJ2-7 | TRBV7-3 | ASSLNPGQEYEQY
- | TRBJ2-2 | TRBV5-1 | ASSLRSVQTGELF
- | TRBJ2-3 | TRBV5-1 | ASSSLSHSSTDTQY
- | TRBJ1-1 | TRBV30 | AWSGRQNTEAF
- | TRBJ1-2 | TRBV6-1 | ASSGELYGYT
- | TRBJ2-3 | TRBV29-1 | SVLSGTSTDTQY
- | TRBJ2-5 | TRBV4-2 | ASSQDIKSGGLRKETQY
- | TRBJ2-3 | TRBV5-6 | ASSPTGKGTQY
- | TRBJ1-6 | TRBV30 | AWRQGWNSPLH
- | TRBJ2-7 | TRBV5-1 | ASSLGTLSYEQY
- | TRBJ2-3 | TRBV6-5 | ASSYGTATDTQY
- | TRBJ2-7 | TRBV10-3 | AISEFTDSYEQY
- | TRBJ1-2 | TRBV21-1 | ASSSKAGPGGDYGYT
- | TRBJ1-2 | TRBV11-2 | ASSASRAGYT
- | TRBJ1-5 | TRBV28 | ASSGSGQPQH
- | TRBJ2-3 | TRBV18 | ASSPPTEDTQY
- | TRBJ2-5 | TRBV7-2 | ASSPRTDSYQETQY
once | TRBJ1-2 | TRBV28 | ASGDRNYGYT
- | TRBJ1-2 | TRBV7-2 | ASAPHDTPERYGYT
- | TRBJ1-4 | TRBV9 | ASSFSVGRGEKLF
- | TRBJ1-5 | TRBV2 | ASSERERQPQH
- | TRBJ2-7 | TRBV2 | ASSLSTEQY
- | TRBJ2-2 | TRBV5-1 | ASSFSGSGTGELF
- | TRBJ2-2 | TRBV6-6 | ASIGQLNTGELF
- | TRBJ2-7 | TRBV6-4 | ASSDSRLAGFEQY
- | TRBJ1-3 | TRBV7-9 | ASSLRGSSGNTIY
- | TRBJ2-1 | TRBV6-6 | ASSGRTSGTPEQF
- | TRBJ1-1 | TRBV11-3 | ASGDRDEKNTEAF
- | TRBJ2-5 | TRBV5-1 | ASSWGNRDSETQY
- | TRBJ2-5 | TRBV11-3 | ASSGTGLETQY
- | TRBJ2-5 | TRBV5-1 | ASTLDRVQETQY
- | TRBJ2-3 | TRBV5-4 | ASSPGASGVSTDTQY
- | TRBJ2-7 | TRBV2 | ASSEDSWNSYEQY
- | TRBJ2-3 | TRBV6-5 | ASIGASGRSDTQY
- | TRBJ2-1 | TRBV6-1 | ASSELRHEQF
- | TRBJ2-1 | TRBV5-1 | ASSLPLLAGAPNEQF
- | TRBJ1-2 | TRBV11-2 | ASSLAAGNGYT
- | TRBJ1-2 | TRBV5-1 | ASSSTGGAGYGYT
- | TRBJ2-4 | TRBV18 | ASSPPGVVVSKNIQY
- | TRBJ2-1 | TRBV7-9 | ATRIAGGPYNEQF
few | TRBJ2-1 | TRBV5-4 | ASSLVAGGFYEQF
once | TRBJ2-7 | TRBV28 | ASSLPDGTYEQY
- | TRBJ1-5 | TRBV28 | ASSFDRFNQPQH
- | TRBJ1-2 | TRBV4-3 | ASSQAGTFYGYT